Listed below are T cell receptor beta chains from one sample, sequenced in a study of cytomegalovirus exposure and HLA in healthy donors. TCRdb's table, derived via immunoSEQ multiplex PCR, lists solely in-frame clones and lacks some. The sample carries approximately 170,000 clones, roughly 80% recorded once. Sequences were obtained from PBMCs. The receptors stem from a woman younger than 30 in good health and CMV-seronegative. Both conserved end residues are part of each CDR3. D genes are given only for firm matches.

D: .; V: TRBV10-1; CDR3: CASRQDGTSPLHF
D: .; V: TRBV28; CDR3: CATRAGIQETQYF
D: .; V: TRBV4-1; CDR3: CASSSQGGYGYTF
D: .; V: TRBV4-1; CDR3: CASSQGESRPGDEQFF
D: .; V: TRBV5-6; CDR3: CASSLGGLQPQHF
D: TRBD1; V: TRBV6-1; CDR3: CASSARQGASTDTQYF
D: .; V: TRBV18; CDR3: CASSPADAEQYF
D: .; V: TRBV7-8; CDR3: CASRITGNTEAFF
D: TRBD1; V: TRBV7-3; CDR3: CASSFIGDSNEQFF
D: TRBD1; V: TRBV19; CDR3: CASSTSRTGTVYGYTF
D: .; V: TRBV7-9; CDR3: CASSERTPLGELFF
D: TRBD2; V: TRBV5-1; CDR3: CASSLARTSGIPYEQYF
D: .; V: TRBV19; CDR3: CASSIDNVGESGYGYTF
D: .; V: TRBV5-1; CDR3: CASSQGGATNEKLFF
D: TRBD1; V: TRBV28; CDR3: CASRTGGTGELFF
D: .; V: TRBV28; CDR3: CASKGVQVAQYF
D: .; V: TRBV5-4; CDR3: CASSPGDKGNSPLHF
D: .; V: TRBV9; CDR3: CASRPGDSGNTIYF
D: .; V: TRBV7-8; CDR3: CASSLTAGGYSEQYF
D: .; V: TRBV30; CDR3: CAWRPRTLHNEQFF
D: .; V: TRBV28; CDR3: CASSTAGARYNEQFF
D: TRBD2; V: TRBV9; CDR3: CASSVDTSGRGWQYF
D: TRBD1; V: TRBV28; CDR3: CASSDPGTGDSAYGYTF
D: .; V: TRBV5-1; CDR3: CASSVGGRAETQYF
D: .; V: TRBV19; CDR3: CASSDRDQETQYF
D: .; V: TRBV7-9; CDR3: CASSLASNIATF
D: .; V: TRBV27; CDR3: CASSSIGGTFELRSEAFF
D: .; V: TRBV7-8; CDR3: CASSLDGSSYNEQFF
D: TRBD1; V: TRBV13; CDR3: CASSLDEGGRGNTEAFF
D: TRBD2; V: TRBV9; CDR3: CASSPTGSTGLAGVADTQYF
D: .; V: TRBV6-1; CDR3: CASSESGTAPRYGYTF
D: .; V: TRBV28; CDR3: CASSSDTGTQYF
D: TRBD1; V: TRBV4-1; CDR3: CASSQNRGNAEAFF
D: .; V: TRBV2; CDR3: CASSRTDNQPQHF
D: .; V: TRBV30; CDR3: CAWSEETKPYNEQFF
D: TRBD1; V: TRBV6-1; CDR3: CASIVDRGRPQPQHF
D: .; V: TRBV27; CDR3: CASSLVYSLNSPLHF
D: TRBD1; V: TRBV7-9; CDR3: CASSYPTGKGTGELFF
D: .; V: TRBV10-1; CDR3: CASSEGGTEAFF
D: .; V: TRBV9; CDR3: CASSVELTGISGNTIYF
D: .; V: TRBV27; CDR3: CASSLTGPGGFGYTF
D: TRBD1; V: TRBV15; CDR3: CATSRDLTGPYNEQFF
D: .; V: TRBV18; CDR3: CASSLQGTNYGYTF
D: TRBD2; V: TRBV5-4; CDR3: CASSLTSGGSYEQYF
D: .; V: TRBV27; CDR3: CASGNYEQYF
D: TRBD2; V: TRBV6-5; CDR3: CASKTSGGLQETQYF
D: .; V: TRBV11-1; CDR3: CASSSRKRAGAETQYF
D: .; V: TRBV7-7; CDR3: CASSSGVGTGELFF